Many counts were recorded for the clone carrying this T cell receptor beta chain. These data belong to a study of T cells in Graves' hyperthyroidism and ophthalmopathy. The investigators amplified TCR beta CDR3 regions from RNA transcripts. First-round RT-PCR with HTBI primers amplified the TCR CDR3 region. TCRdb reprocessed the multiplex PCR reads via MiXCR and lists one record per CDR3 protein. In the table there are under 800,000 distinct CDR3 sequences, 14% of which are singletons. V gave up 6 bases and J gave up 1 base, with 8 bases separating them. CDR1 is KGHDR, CDR2 SFDVKD, per germline. There are 13 residues in the CDR3.

The sequencing input was blood. The clonotype comes from a woman younger than 35 with Graves' hyperthyroidism. This rearrangement joins TRBV24-1 to TRBJ1-1, with D possibly being TRBD1 (6 bases). Here the CDR3 reads CATSRGPNTEAFF. CDR3 coding DNA: TGTGCCACCAGTCGGGGGCCGAACACTGAAGCTTTCTTT.